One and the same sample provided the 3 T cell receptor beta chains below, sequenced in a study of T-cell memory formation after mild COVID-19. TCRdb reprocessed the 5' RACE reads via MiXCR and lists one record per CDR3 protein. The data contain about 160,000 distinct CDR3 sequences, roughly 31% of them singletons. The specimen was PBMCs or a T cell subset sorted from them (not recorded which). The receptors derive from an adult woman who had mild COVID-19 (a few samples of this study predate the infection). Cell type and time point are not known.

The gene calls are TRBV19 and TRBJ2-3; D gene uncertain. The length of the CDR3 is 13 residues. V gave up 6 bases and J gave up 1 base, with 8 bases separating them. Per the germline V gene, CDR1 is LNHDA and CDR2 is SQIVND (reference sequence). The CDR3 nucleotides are TGTGCCAGTAGCGGTTTTCGCACAGATACGCAGTATTTT. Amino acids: CASSGFRTDTQYF. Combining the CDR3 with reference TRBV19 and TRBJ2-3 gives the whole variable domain DGGITQSPKYLFRKEGQNVTLSCEQNLNHDAMYWYRQDPGQGLRLIYYSQIVNDFQKGDIAEGYSVSREKKESFPLTVTSAQKNPTAFYLCASSGFRTDTQYFGPGTRLTVL.

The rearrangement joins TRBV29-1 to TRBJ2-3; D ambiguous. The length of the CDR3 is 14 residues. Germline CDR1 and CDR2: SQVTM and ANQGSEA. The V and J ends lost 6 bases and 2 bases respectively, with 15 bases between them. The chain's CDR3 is CSVLGLIATDTQYF. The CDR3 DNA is TGCAGCGTCCTAGGGTTAATAGCCACAGATACGCAGTATTTT.

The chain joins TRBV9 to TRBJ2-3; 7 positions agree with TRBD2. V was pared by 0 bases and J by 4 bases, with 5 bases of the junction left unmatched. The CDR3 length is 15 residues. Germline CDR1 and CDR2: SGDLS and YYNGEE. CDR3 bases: TGTGCCAGCAGCGTAGTCGGCGGGAGCGCAGATACGCAGTATTTT. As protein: CASSVVGGSADTQYF. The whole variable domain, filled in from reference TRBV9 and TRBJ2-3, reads DSGVTQTPKHLITATGQRVTLRCSPRSGDLSVYWYQQSLDQGLQFLIQYYNGEERAKGNILERFSAQQFPDLHSELNLSSLELGDSALYFCASSVVGGSADTQYFGPGTRLTVL.